The source of this T cell receptor beta chain is a study of cytomegalovirus exposure and HLA in healthy donors. CDR3 length equals 16 residues. V was clipped by 3 bases and J by 3 bases, with 18 bases between them. Germline V gives CDR1 SEHNR, CDR2 FQNEAQ (reference sequence). A note on this clone: What it recognizes is unknown.

Study-wide points: A prior analysis recorded that most TCR beta V segments were productive about 87% or about 30% of the time. Further analysis was carried out later, and it showed several of the most significant clusters appearing linked to common viral pathogens.

Use of 60 Vbeta and 13 Jbeta primers characterized the PCR. The data were produced by immunoSEQ multiplex PCR, yet TCRdb's version contains in-frame clones alone and is incomplete. Among 110,000 or so clones, around 73% were seen once, and the ten largest hold less than 6%. The sequenced sample consisted of PBMCs. This receptor was taken from a young woman in good health and CMV-seropositive. The J gene is TRBJ2-7, the V gene TRBV7-9; D is uncertain. The CDR3 region has the DNA TGTGCCAGCAGCTTGCCAACGCCAGCGACCGGCTACGAGCAGTACTTC. Translated: CASSLPTPATGYEQYF.